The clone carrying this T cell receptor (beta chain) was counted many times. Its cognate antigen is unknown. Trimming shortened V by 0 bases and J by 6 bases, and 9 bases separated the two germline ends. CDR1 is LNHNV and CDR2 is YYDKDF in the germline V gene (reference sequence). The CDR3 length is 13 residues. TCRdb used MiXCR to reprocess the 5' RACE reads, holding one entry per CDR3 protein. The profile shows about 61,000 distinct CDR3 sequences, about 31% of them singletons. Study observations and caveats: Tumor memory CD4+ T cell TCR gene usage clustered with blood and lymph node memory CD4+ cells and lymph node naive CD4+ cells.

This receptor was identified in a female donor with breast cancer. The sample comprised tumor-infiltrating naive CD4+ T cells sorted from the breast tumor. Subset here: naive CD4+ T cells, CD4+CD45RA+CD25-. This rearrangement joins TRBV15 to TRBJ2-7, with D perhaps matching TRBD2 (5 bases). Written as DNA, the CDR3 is TGTGCCACCAGCAGAGATCGGGGTCCCGAGCAGTACTTC. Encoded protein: CATSRDRGPEQYF. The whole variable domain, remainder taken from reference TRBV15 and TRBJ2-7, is DAMVIQNPRYQVTQFGKPVTLSCSQTLNHNVMYWYQQKSSQAPKLLFHYYDKDFNNEADTPDNFQSRRPNTSFCFLDIRSPGLGDTAMYLCATSRDRGPEQYFGPGTRLTVT.